This T cell receptor beta chain was profiled in a study of OX40 agonist ivuxolimab in advanced cancers. Across the study: Partial responses were observed in three patients, of whom one had hepatocellular carcinoma and two had cutaneous melanoma.

General study findings and limits: Researchers report that CD8+ T cells had, on average, more expanded clones than CD4+. Partial responders at 0.1-3.0 mg/kg had among the lowest clonal expansion.

Sequenced by immunoSEQ multiplex PCR; TCRdb stores in-frame clones only, minus some. The repertoire holds more than 45,000 clones, with roughly 88% as singletons. In germline, CDR1 is SGHTA, CDR2 FQGTGA. Trimming removed 1 base at V and 5 bases at J, with 9 bases between. This CDR3 comprises 14 residues. With regard to this clone: Its antigen is unknown.

This sequence originates from an adult with an advanced solid tumor such as melanoma, head and neck, liver or kidney cancer. Specimen: CD4+ or CD8+ T cells sorted from blood, collected in a trial of the OX40 agonist ivuxolimab. The rearrangement links TRBV7-3 to TRBJ2-1; no reliable D call. In DNA, the CDR3 is TGTGCCAGCAGCTTAAGACCCCGGGACAATGAGCAGTTCTTC. This gives the protein CASSLRPRDNEQFF.